This TCR beta chain was captured by sequencing in a study of T cells in Graves' hyperthyroidism and ophthalmopathy. Using RNA transcripts as the source, TCR beta CDR3 regions were amplified. When the TCR CDR3 underwent first-round RT-PCR, the HTBI primer set was used. TCRdb analysed the multiplex PCR reads with MiXCR anew, one entry per CDR3 protein. The sample records about half a million distinct CDR3 sequences, about a fifth being singletons. The ends were cut back, 6 bases at V and 5 bases at J, with 16 bases in the middle. The germline V gene encodes CDR1 DFQATT and CDR2 SNEGSKA (reference sequence). The CDR3 totals 13 residues. Over 18 months, lack of ophthalmopathy progression marked Graves' hyperthyroidism as stable. Among the patients, aged 18 to 65, hyperthyroidism was newly diagnosed and had lasted under 2 months. Clinical symptoms, serum thyroxine, TRAb, thyroid ultrasound and orbital computed tomography informed diagnoses.

The sequence was obtained from a man aged 18 to 35 with Graves' hyperthyroidism. What was sequenced was blood. This chain joins TRBV20-1 and TRBJ2-5; D is uncertain. The chain's CDR3 is CSALSPTGETQYF. CDR3 coding DNA: TGCAGTGCCCTCAGCCCTACTGGGGAGACCCAGTACTTC.